The next 22 T cell receptor beta chains were all read from a single sample in a study of Ad26.COV2.S vaccination and SARS-CoV-2 variants. Using immunoSEQ multiplex PCR, the repertoire was profiled, and TCRdb retains in-frame clones only, with some absent. The data hold roughly 350,000 clones, with less than 90% observed a single time. Treatment denoted: 15 to 20 received Ad26.COV2.S at low or high dose, single or two shots; roughly five received placebo; per-sample allocation not given. Vaccine and placebo recipients were sampled on day 63 after the first injection. Sequences were derived from peripheral blood, sampled in a trial of Ad26.COV2.S vaccine versus placebo. The source of these receptors is a person between 18 and 59 years old who received the Ad26.COV2.S COVID-19 vaccine or a placebo.

V and J are TRBV7-9 and TRBJ2-1; 10 nucleotides line up with TRBD1. The CDR3 extends over 16 amino acids. The trim removed 5 bases at V and 3 bases at J, leaving 7 bases unmatched. Germline V lookup: CDR1 SEHNR, CDR2 FQNEAQ (reference sequence). The CDR3 here is CASSPSGTGVYNEQFF. CDR3 coding DNA: TGTGCCAGCAGCCCCAGCGGGACAGGGGTCTACAATGAGCAGTTCTTC.

The V call is TRBV27, the J call TRBJ2-7, with D maybe TRBD1 (5 bases). V was trimmed by 5 bases and J by 4 bases, leaving 6 bases between them. Germline V gives CDR1 MNHEY, CDR2 SMNVEV (reference sequence). CDR3 length: 11 residues. The CDR3 region is CASSQGYEQYF. The CDR3 nucleotides read TGTGCCAGCAGTCAGGGATACGAGCAGTACTTC.

The J gene is TRBJ1-5, the V gene TRBV4-1; D is unclear. Trimming pared 0 bases from V and 1 base from J, leaving 7 bases between. The CDR3 spans 15 residues. Germline V CDR1 and CDR2: MGHRA, YSYEKL. CDR3 DNA: TGCGCCAGCAGCCAAGATGAGGCCAGCAATCAGCCCCAGCATTTT. It yields the protein CASSQDEASNQPQHF.

A single count supports this clone. The chain combines TRBV6-5 with TRBJ2-5; maybe TRBD1 (5 bases). The CDR3 sequence is 16 residues long. The V gene's germline CDR1 is MNHEY and CDR2 SVGAGI. Between the trimmed V and J ends, which lost 0 bases and 5 bases, there was a span of 16 bases. The chain's CDR3 is CASSYSTVGLKETQYF. CDR3 nucleotide sequence: TGTGCCAGCAGTTACTCGACGGTGGGGCTGAAGGAGACCCAGTACTTC.

This chain joins TRBV5-4 and TRBJ2-5, with a weak D call TRBD2 (6 bases). CDR1 and CDR2 from the germline V gene are SGHNT and YYREEE (reference sequence). This CDR3 spans 15 amino acids. V lost 4 bases and J 2 bases, leaving 15 bases between the germline ends. CDR3 bases: TGTGCCAGCAGCCCGGGCGGGGCCGTTCAAGAGACCCAGTACTTC. Residues: CASSPGGAVQETQYF.

This chain links TRBV19 with TRBJ2-1; a weak D match, TRBD1 (7 bases). The CDR3 totals 14 residues. CDR1 is LNHDA, CDR2 SQIVND, per germline (reference sequence). The ends were cut back, 6 bases at V and 3 bases at J, with 12 bases in the middle. The DNA for the CDR3 is TGTGCCAGTAGGTCGGGGGACAGCTACAATGAGCAGTTCTTC. Protein product: CASRSGDSYNEQFF.

This clone was seen just once. J is TRBJ1-1 and V is TRBV5-6, with D possibly matching TRBD1 (5 bases). The germline CDR1 and CDR2 sequences are SGHDT and YYEEEE. CDR3 length equals 15 residues. Trimming cost V 4 bases and J 4 bases, with 17 bases left between them. The CDR3 DNA reads TGTGCCAGCAGCCCGATAAGTCAGGGATTCACTGAAGCTTTCTTT. Residues: CASSPISQGFTEAFF.

The J gene is TRBJ1-5, the V gene TRBV24-1; D is undetermined. The CDR3 length is 13 residues. Germline CDR1 and CDR2: KGHDR and SFDVKD. Trimming took 5 bases from V and 4 from J, leaving 8 bases between them. The CDR3 DNA sequence: TGTGCCACCAGTGTGAATGGGAATCAGCCCCAGCATTTT. It yields the protein CATSVNGNQPQHF.

The sample holds one count of this clone. The J gene is TRBJ1-1, the V gene TRBV5-5, with D possibly being TRBD1 (5 bases). The ends were cut back, 0 bases at V and 5 bases at J, with 14 bases in the middle. Germline V gene data show CDR1 as SGHKS and CDR2 as YYEKEE (reference sequence). This CDR3 is 15 amino acids long. Here the CDR3 reads CASSLGDWQGTEAFF. As DNA, the CDR3 is TGTGCCAGCAGCTTGGGGGACTGGCAGGGAACTGAAGCTTTCTTT.

V is TRBV7-9 and J is TRBJ2-1; D gene unclear. Germline V gives CDR1 SEHNR, CDR2 FQNEAQ (reference sequence). Between the trimmed V and J ends, which lost 1 base and 12 bases, there was a span of 13 bases. CDR3 length: 13 amino acids. The CDR3 loop reads CASSLGGWVLQFF. CDR3 in DNA: TGTGCCAGCAGCTTAGGGGGTTGGGTATTGCAGTTCTTC.

The chain joins TRBV11-1 to TRBJ2-3; no reliable D call. Trimming removed 1 base from V and 0 bases from J, with 5 bases in between. CDR1 and CDR2 (germline): SGHAT, FQDESV (reference sequence). The CDR3 is made up of 14 amino acids. CDR3 nucleotides: TGTGCCAGCAGCTTAGTGACTAGCACAGATACGCAGTATTTT. Its protein product is CASSLVTSTDTQYF.

The genes are TRBV29-1 and TRBJ2-2; TRBD1 agrees at 10 bases. Germline V CDR1 and CDR2: SQVTM, ANQGSEA. The CDR3 has 15 residues. After removal of 7 bases from V and 5 bases from J, the junction contained 10 bases not matched to a gene. The CDR3: CSALGDRGETGELFF. The CDR3 bases are TGCAGCGCCCTCGGGGACAGGGGTGAGACCGGGGAGCTGTTTTTT.

The V and J genes are TRBV7-8 and TRBJ2-1, with D unresolved. CDR1 and CDR2 from the germline V gene are SGHVS and FQNEAQ. V was clipped by 5 bases and J by 8 bases, with 10 bases between them. The length of the CDR3 is 12 residues. CDR3 region: CASSHAVHEQFF. CDR3 bases: TGTGCCAGCAGCCATGCTGTTCATGAGCAGTTCTTC. Filled out from reference TRBV7-8 and TRBJ2-1, the complete variable domain reads GAGVSQSPRYKVAKRGQDVALRCDPISGHVSLFWYQQALGQGPEFLTYFQNEAQLDKSGLPSDRFFAERPEGSVSTLKIQRTQQEDSAVYLCASSHAVHEQFFGPGTRLTVL.

The CDR3 sequence is CASSLGTVSNQPQHF. The DNA of the CDR3 is TGCGCCAGCAGCTTGGGGACAGTTAGCAATCAGCCCCAGCATTTT. The rearrangement uses TRBV5-1 and TRBJ1-5; the D gene is possibly TRBD1 (6 bases). The germline gives CDR1 SGHRS, CDR2 YFSETQ. The V gene lost 0 bases and the J gene lost 0 bases, with 7 bases spanning the gap. This CDR3 contains 15 residues. Looking up the rest from reference TRBV5-1 and TRBJ1-5 gives the full variable domain: KAGVTQTPRYLIKTRGQQVTLSCSPISGHRSVSWYQQTPGQGLQFLFEYFSETQRNKGNFPGRFSGRQFSNSRSEMNVSTLELGDSALYLCASSLGTVSNQPQHFGDGTRLSIL.

The chain joins TRBV9 to TRBJ1-5, with 8 bases lining up with TRBD1. Germline CDR1 SGDLS, CDR2 YYNGEE. V dropped 5 bases and J dropped 5; count of bases not matched to a gene: 6. This CDR3 region has 14 residues. The CDR3 DNA sequence: TGTGCCAGCAGTGGAGGGACAGGCCATCAGCCCCAGCATTTT. As protein: CASSGGTGHQPQHF.

The chain combines TRBV28 with TRBJ2-1; possibly TRBD1 or TRBD2 for D (5 bases each). V lost 2 bases and J lost 0, with 8 bases in between. This CDR3 has 15 residues. The germline gives CDR1 MDHEN, CDR2 SYDVKM. The CDR3 sequence: CASSLEGSSYNEQFF. The CDR3 DNA reads TGTGCCAGCAGTTTAGAGGGGAGCTCCTACAATGAGCAGTTCTTC.

V gene TRBV28 combines with J gene TRBJ2-3; the D gene is possibly TRBD2 (5 bases). The V gene lost 8 bases and the J gene lost 0 bases, with 12 bases spanning the gap. CDR1 and CDR2 from the germline V gene are MDHEN and SYDVKM. The CDR3 runs to 14 residues. The CDR3 loop reads CASSKRHSTDTQYF. The CDR3 nucleotides read TGTGCCAGCTCGAAGCGGCACAGCACAGATACGCAGTATTTT.

This chain joins TRBV7-2 and TRBJ2-1; 9 bases map to TRBD1. Germline trimming cut 4 bases from V and 6 bases from J; bases unmatched to any gene: 13. This CDR3 contains 17 residues. The germline V gene has CDR1 SGHTA and CDR2 FQGNSA. The CDR3 DNA reads as TGTGCCAGCAGCTCCTCCCCCCCCGGGACAGGGATCAATGAGCAGTTCTTC. It codes for CASSSSPPGTGINEQFF.

This chain joins TRBV7-9 and TRBJ1-1; 10 bases fit TRBD1. CDR1 and CDR2 from the germline V gene are SEHNR and FQNEAQ (reference sequence). The ends lost 4 bases at V and 0 bases at J; junction bases unmatched: 5. This CDR3 has 16 amino acids. The chain's CDR3 is CASSSRQGALNTEAFF. CDR3 sequence (DNA): TGTGCCAGCAGCTCGCGACAGGGGGCGTTGAACACTGAAGCTTTCTTT.

Only one count was recorded for this clone. The rearrangement uses TRBV3-1 (or the pseudogene TRBV3-2) and TRBJ2-3; no reliable D call. The CDR3 is made up of 13 amino acids. CDR1 is LGHDT, CDR2 YNNKEL, per germline (reference sequence). V lost 1 base and J 8 bases, leaving 10 bases between the germline ends. DNA of the CDR3: TGTGCCAGCAGCCAAGCTTCGTCGGCTACGCAGTATTTT. Its protein is CASSQASSATQYF.

V is TRBV6-2 or TRBV6-3 and J is TRBJ1-4; D is ambiguous. Germline CDR1 MNHEY, CDR2 SVGEGT. The CDR3 length is 14 residues. Trimming removed 2 bases from V and 2 bases from J, with 6 bases in between. CDR3 in amino acids: CASSYGRTNEKLFF. Written as DNA, the CDR3 is TGTGCCAGCAGTTACGGGAGGACTAATGAAAAACTGTTTTTT.

J is TRBJ1-5 and V is TRBV11-2; weak D call: TRBD1 (5 bases). Germline loops: CDR1 SGHAT, CDR2 FQNNGV. This CDR3 is 14 amino acids long. The ends were cut back, 0 bases at V and 9 bases at J, with 12 bases in the middle. The CDR3 loop is CASSLDLRGLPQHF. The CDR3 DNA reads TGTGCCAGCAGCTTAGATTTGCGGGGGTTGCCCCAGCATTTT.